Each of the 23 T cell receptor beta chains below was sequenced from the same sample in a study of T cell responses to AZD1222 COVID-19 vaccine. The table came from immunoSEQ multiplex PCR; TCRdb's copy has only in-frame clones and leaves some out. The repertoire holds roughly 97,000 clones, more than 70% seen once, with roughly 2.8% in the top ten. Sequencing was performed on peripheral blood, taken on day 0 of AZD1222 vaccination. All receptors come from an adult in good health.

V and J are TRBV3-1 (or the pseudogene TRBV3-2) and TRBJ2-1, with D possibly TRBD2 on 6 matching bases. Germline lookup yields CDR1 LGHDT and CDR2 YNNKEL (reference sequence). This CDR3 region has 16 residues. The V end was cut by 1 base, the J end by 1 base, with 11 bases between. For the CDR3, the DNA is TGTGCCAGCAGCCAAGTGGGGACTTCATCCTACAATGAGCAGTTCTTC. Translation gives CASSQVGTSSYNEQFF.

This chain links TRBV11-3 with TRBJ2-7; D call uncertain. Per the germline V gene, CDR1 is SGHNT and CDR2 is YENEEA. The CDR3 has 14 residues. Trimming removed 1 base from V and 2 bases from J, with 9 bases in between. The CDR3: CASSLGIPPYEQYF. DNA for the CDR3: TGTGCCAGCAGCTTAGGGATTCCCCCCTACGAGCAGTACTTC.

In its sample, this clone was seen a few times. This rearrangement joins TRBV7-2 to TRBJ2-1; TRBD2 aligns across 9 bases. CDR3 length equals 13 residues. After removal of 3 bases from V and 10 bases from J, the junction contained 4 bases not matched to a gene. The germline gives CDR1 SGHTA, CDR2 FQGNSA. CDR3 region: CASSFRLAAEQFF. In DNA, the CDR3 is TGTGCCAGCAGCTTCCGACTAGCGGCGGAGCAGTTCTTC.

The V and J genes are TRBV7-6 and TRBJ2-5; 8 nucleotides agree with TRBD2. This CDR3 has 16 residues. J was trimmed by 1 base and V by 0 bases; bases with no gene match: 4. Looked up from germline, CDR1 is SGHVS and CDR2 is FNYEAQ. In DNA form, the CDR3 reads TGTGCCAGCAGCTTAGCAAGGGCGGGGGGCCAAGAGACCCAGTACTTC. Its translation is CASSLARAGGQETQYF. The whole variable domain, filled in from reference TRBV7-6 and TRBJ2-5, reads GAGVSQSPRYKVTKRGQDVALRCDPISGHVSLYWYRQALGQGPEFLTYFNYEAQQDKSGLPNDRFSAERPEGSISTLTIQRTEQRDSAMYRCASSLARAGGQETQYFGPGTRLLVL.

For the CDR3, the DNA is TGTGCCAGCCTAAAATGGGGGCTCGGGCACACTGAAGCTTTCTTT. Encoded protein: CASLKWGLGHTEAFF. V and J are TRBV6-5 and TRBJ1-1; D is perhaps TRBD1 (6 bases). The CDR3 spans 15 residues. Per germline, CDR1 MNHEY and CDR2 SVGAGI. Between the trimmed V and J ends, which lost 8 bases and 3 bases, there was a span of 19 bases.

V is TRBV6-2 or TRBV6-3 and J is TRBJ2-1; 12 nucleotides line up with TRBD2. The ends lost 6 bases at V and 1 base at J; junction bases unmatched: 10. CDR3 size: 18 residues. Germline V gene lookup returns CDR1 MNHEY and CDR2 SVGEGT. CDR3 nucleotide sequence: TGTGCCAGCAGCATACTAGCGGGGGGCTTGATTTCCTACAATGAGCAGTTCTTC. Encoded protein: CASSILAGGLISYNEQFF.

The chain has TRBV7-9 and TRBJ1-3, with 9 nucleotides matching TRBD1. There are 15 residues in the CDR3. V dropped 5 bases and J dropped 9; count of bases not matched to a gene: 11. CDR1 SEHNR and CDR2 FQNEAQ come from the germline V gene (reference sequence). Written as DNA, the CDR3 is TGTGCCAGCAGCCAGCCGGGACAGGGAACAACCACCATATATTTT. Translation gives CASSQPGQGTTTIYF.

The rearrangement links TRBV5-1 to TRBJ1-1; D unclear. The CDR3 runs 15 residues. The germline V and J ends were trimmed by 4 bases and 0 bases, with 13 bases remaining between them. Germline CDR1 reads SGHRS; CDR2 reads YFSETQ. The DNA of the CDR3 is TGCGCCAGCAGCATGAAGACGGCTATGAACACTGAAGCTTTCTTT. Amino acids: CASSMKTAMNTEAFF.

The chain couples TRBV6-6 to TRBJ1-4; TRBD1 matches at 7 bases. This CDR3 region has 16 residues. CDR1 and CDR2 (germline): MNHNY, SVGAGI (reference sequence). Trimming took 7 bases from V and 5 from J; bases not matched to a gene: 13. Here the CDR3 DNA reads TGTGCCAGCATCTACGGCGCGGACAGGCAGAATGAAAAACTGTTTTTT. Amino acid sequence: CASIYGADRQNEKLFF.

This chain connects TRBV19 to TRBJ1-5, with 9 bases identical to TRBD1. CDR1 LNHDA and CDR2 SQIVND come from the germline V gene (reference sequence). The CDR3 covers 12 residues. The junction had 4 bases not matched to a gene; V was cut back by 9 bases and J by 7 bases. CDR3 nucleotide sequence: TGTGCCAGCGGGGGACAGGGACAGCCCCAGCATTTT. It translates to CASGGQGQPQHF.

V usage is TRBV7-9 and J usage is TRBJ2-7, with D uncertain. Germline loops: CDR1 SEHNR, CDR2 FQNEAQ (reference sequence). The V gene lost 5 bases and the J gene lost 2 bases, with 13 bases spanning the gap. CDR3 length equals 14 residues. The CDR3 DNA reads as TGTGCCAGCAGCGGCCTGAGCTACACCTACGAGCAGTACTTC. This codes for CASSGLSYTYEQYF.

CDR3 nucleotide sequence: TGCGCCAGCAGCTTGGATCCGGTTAATAGCAATCAGCCCCAGCATTTT. As protein: CASSLDPVNSNQPQHF. J is TRBJ1-5 and V is TRBV5-1; no definite D call. Germline V gene sequence: CDR1 SGHRS, CDR2 YFSETQ. Trimming removed 0 bases at V and 0 bases at J, with 10 bases between. The length of the CDR3 is 16 residues.

The rearrangement uses TRBV6-2 or TRBV6-3 and TRBJ1-4, with TRBD1 matching over 10 bases. The CDR3 totals 16 residues. Unmatched junction bases numbered 11, after V lost 5 bases and J lost 8 bases. CDR1 MNHEY and CDR2 SVGEGT come from the germline V gene. The CDR3 nucleotides are TGTGCCAGCAGTAATCCGGGGACAGGGGTTGAAGAAAAACTGTTTTTT. Amino acids: CASSNPGTGVEEKLFF.

This clone was seen only once. CDR3 DNA: TGTGCCTGGAGTTGGGGGAGGGGATCCTACGAGCAGTACTTC. Translated, it gives CAWSWGRGSYEQYF. This sequence joins TRBV30 and TRBJ2-7, with 7 bases aligning to TRBD2. The CDR3 runs to 14 residues. Per germline, CDR1 GTSNPN and CDR2 SVGIG (reference sequence). Trimming removed 2 bases from V and 1 base from J; junction bases left unmatched: 5.

V and J are TRBV1 and TRBJ2-4. TRBV1 is a listed pseudogene. This CDR3 comprises 18 residues. The CDR3 sequence: CTSSQDRKPQGSGNIQYF. The DNA for the CDR3 is TGCACCAGCAGCCAAGATCGAAAACCACAGGGTAGCGGAAACATTCAGTACTTC.

This chain links TRBV25-1 with TRBJ2-5; 7 nucleotides line up with TRBD1. Germline loops: CDR1 MGHDK, CDR2 SYGVNS. This CDR3 contains 14 residues. V shed 3 bases and J 5 bases; nucleotides not matched to a gene: 6. Here the CDR3 DNA reads TGTGCCAGCAGTGATTACAGGGGAATGGAGACCCAGTACTTC. Protein: CASSDYRGMETQYF.

In regard to this clone: Other DNA sequences in this specimen translate into the identical CDR3. The chain couples TRBV7-2 to TRBJ1-2, with D possibly TRBD1 on 5 matching bases. V lost 2 bases, J lost 2 bases, and 9 bases lay in between. CDR3 length: 14 residues. CDR1 is SGHTA, CDR2 FQGNSA, per germline. The CDR3 DNA is TGTGCCAGCAGCTTACAGGGAGGGAACTATGGCTACACCTTC. Encoded protein: CASSLQGGNYGYTF.

The chain employs TRBV11-2 and TRBJ1-5; D is possibly TRBD1 (5 bases). The germline V gene has CDR1 SGHAT and CDR2 FQNNGV. There are 14 residues in the CDR3. The V end was cut by 5 bases, the J end by 7 bases, with 15 bases between. DNA for the CDR3: TGTGCCAGCAGCAACTCAGGGTCTCGGCAGCCCCAGCATTTT. This encodes CASSNSGSRQPQHF.

The rearrangement joins TRBV11-2 to TRBJ2-5; TRBD1 agrees at 12 bases. The ends lost 0 bases at V and 5 bases at J; junction bases unmatched: 4. Germline CDR1 reads SGHAT; CDR2 reads FQNNGV. CDR3 length equals 16 residues. CDR3 residues: CASSLDGTGGGETQYF. CDR3 DNA: TGTGCCAGCAGCTTAGATGGGACAGGGGGCGGTGAGACCCAGTACTTC.

The chain links TRBV7-2 to TRBJ1-4; 7 nucleotides line up with TRBD1. CDR1 and CDR2 (germline): SGHTA, FQGNSA. V was clipped by 4 bases and J by 5 bases; unmatched bases: 7. This CDR3 has 15 amino acids. The CDR3, as DNA: TGTGCCAGCAGCTCCTACCGGGACAGCAATGAAAAACTGTTTTTT. Translated, it gives CASSSYRDSNEKLFF.

Regarding this clone: Other nucleotide sequences from this sample produce the same CDR3. The chain has TRBV30 and TRBJ1-2; D gene ambiguous. Per the germline V gene, CDR1 is GTSNPN and CDR2 is SVGIG (reference sequence). This CDR3 spans 13 amino acids. Trimming cost V 1 base and J 8 bases, with 14 bases left between them. For the CDR3, the DNA is TGTGCCTGGAGTGGACCGAGGACTGGGGGCTACACCTTC. As protein: CAWSGPRTGGYTF.

The V gene is TRBV10-2, the J gene TRBJ1-1; no clear D. The CDR3 runs 14 residues. V was trimmed by 4 bases and J by 1 base, leaving 10 bases between them. In germline, CDR1 is WSHSY, CDR2 SAAADI. CDR3 region: CASSAPTANTEAFF. CDR3 coding DNA: TGCGCCAGCAGTGCCCCGACGGCGAACACTGAAGCTTTCTTT.

The V call is TRBV20-1, the J call TRBJ2-5, with a tentative D call TRBD2 (6 bases). This CDR3 region has 12 residues. V was trimmed by 3 bases and J by 2 bases, leaving 7 bases between them. CDR1 and CDR2 from the germline V gene are DFQATT and SNEGSKA (reference sequence). This CDR3 reads CSASGGQETQYF. CDR3 bases: TGCAGTGCTAGTGGGGGGCAAGAGACCCAGTACTTC.